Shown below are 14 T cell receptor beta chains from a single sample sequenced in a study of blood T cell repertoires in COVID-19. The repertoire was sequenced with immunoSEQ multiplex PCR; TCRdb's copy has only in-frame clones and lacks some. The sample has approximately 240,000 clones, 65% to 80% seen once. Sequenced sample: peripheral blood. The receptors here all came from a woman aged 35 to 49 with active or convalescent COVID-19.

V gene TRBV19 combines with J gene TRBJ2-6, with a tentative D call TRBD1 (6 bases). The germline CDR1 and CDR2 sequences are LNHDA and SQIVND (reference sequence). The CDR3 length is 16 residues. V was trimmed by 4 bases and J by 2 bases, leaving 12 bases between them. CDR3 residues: CASSRENRAGANVLTF. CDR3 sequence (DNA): TGTGCCAGTAGTAGGGAAAACAGGGCTGGGGCCAACGTCCTGACTTTC.

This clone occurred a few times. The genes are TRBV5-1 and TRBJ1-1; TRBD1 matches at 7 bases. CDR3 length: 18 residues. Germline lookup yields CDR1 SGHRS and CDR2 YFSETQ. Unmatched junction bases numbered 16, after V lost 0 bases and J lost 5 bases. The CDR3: CASSLALMDRLTGTEAFF. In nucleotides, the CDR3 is TGCGCCAGCAGCTTGGCCTTAATGGACAGGCTAACGGGGACTGAAGCTTTCTTT.

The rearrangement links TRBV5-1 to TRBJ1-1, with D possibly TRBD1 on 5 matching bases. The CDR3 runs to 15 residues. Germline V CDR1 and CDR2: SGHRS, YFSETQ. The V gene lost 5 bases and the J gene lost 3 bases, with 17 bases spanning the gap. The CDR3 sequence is CASSAGGRRHTEAFF. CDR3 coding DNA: TGCGCCAGCAGTGCCGGGGGACGGCGACACACTGAAGCTTTCTTT.

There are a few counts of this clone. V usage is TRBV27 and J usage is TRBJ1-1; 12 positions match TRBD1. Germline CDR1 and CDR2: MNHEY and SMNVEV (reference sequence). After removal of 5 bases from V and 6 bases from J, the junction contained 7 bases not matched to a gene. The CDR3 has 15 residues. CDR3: CASSPGQGARAEAFF. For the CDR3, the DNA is TGTGCCAGCAGTCCGGGACAGGGGGCGCGGGCTGAAGCTTTCTTT.

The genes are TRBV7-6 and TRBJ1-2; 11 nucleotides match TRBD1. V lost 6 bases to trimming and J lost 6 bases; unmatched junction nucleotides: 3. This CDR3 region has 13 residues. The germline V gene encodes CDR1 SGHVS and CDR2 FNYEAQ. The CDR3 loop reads CASRPGQGDGYTF. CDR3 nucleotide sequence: TGTGCCAGCAGACCGGGACAGGGGGATGGCTACACCTTC.

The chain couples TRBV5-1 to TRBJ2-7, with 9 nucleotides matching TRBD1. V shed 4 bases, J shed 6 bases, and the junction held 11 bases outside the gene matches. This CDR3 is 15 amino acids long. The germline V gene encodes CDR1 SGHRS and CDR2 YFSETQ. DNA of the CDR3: TGCGCCAGCAGCGACCCCCGGGACAGGGTCTCCGAGCAGTACGTC. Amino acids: CASSDPRDRVSEQYV.

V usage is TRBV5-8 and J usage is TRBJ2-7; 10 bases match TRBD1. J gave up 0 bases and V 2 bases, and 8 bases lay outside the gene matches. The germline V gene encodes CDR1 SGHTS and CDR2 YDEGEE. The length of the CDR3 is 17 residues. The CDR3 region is CASSFFPRQGASYEQYV. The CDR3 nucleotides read TGTGCCAGCAGCTTTTTTCCTCGACAGGGGGCCTCCTACGAGCAGTACGTC.

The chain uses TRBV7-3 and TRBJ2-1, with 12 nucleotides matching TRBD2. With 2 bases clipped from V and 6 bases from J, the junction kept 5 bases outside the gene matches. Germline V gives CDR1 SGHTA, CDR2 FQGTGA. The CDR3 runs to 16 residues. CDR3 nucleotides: TGTGCCAGCAGCTTAGTATCTAGCGGGGGGGCCAATGAGCAGTTCTTC. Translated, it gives CASSLVSSGGANEQFF.

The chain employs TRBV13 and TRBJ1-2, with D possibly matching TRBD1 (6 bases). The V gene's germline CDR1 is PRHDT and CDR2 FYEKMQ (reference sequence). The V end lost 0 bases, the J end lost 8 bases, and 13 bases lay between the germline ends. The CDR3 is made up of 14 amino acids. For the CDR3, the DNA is TGTGCCAGCAGCTTAGGCGGGGGGACAATCGGCTACACCTTC. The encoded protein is CASSLGGGTIGYTF. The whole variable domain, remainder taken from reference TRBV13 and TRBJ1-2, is AAGVIQSPRHLIKEKRETATLKCYPIPRHDTVYWYQQGPGQDPQFLISFYEKMQSDKGSIPDRFSAQQFSDYHSELNMSSLELGDSALYFCASSLGGGTIGYTFGSGTRLTVV.

The CDR3, as DNA: TGTGCCAGCAGTGAAACTGGACAGACCAAATATGGCTACACCTTC. It translates to CASSETGQTKYGYTF. The chain carries TRBV6-1 and TRBJ1-2, with a weak D call TRBD1 (6 bases). CDR1 is MNHNS, CDR2 SASEGT, per germline. Trimming left V 2 bases short and J 5 bases short, with 15 bases between. The CDR3 extends over 15 amino acids.

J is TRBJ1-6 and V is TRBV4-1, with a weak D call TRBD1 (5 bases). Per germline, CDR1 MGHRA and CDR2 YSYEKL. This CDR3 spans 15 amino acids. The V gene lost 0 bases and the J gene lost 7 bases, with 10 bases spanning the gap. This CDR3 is CASSQDLGGNSPLHF. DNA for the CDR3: TGCGCCAGCAGCCAAGATTTGGGGGGAAATTCACCCCTCCACTTT.

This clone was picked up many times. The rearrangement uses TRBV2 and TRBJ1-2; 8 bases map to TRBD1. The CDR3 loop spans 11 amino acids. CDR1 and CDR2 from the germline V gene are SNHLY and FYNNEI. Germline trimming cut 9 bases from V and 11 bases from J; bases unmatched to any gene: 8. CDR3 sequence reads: CARARQGTYTF. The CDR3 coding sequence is TGTGCCAGAGCGAGACAGGGGACTTACACCTTC.

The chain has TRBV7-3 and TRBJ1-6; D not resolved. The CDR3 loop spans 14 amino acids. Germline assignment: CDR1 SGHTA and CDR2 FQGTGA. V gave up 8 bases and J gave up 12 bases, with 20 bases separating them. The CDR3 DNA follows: TGTGCCAGCGGCGACGGTGTTTTAGGGAGACCCCTCCACTTT. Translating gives CASGDGVLGRPLHF.

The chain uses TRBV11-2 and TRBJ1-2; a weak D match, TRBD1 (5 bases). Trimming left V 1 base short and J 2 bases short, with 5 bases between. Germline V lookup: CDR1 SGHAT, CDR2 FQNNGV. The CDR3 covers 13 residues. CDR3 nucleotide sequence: TGTGCCAGCAGCTTAGGACAGAACTATGGCTACACCTTC. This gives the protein CASSLGQNYGYTF.